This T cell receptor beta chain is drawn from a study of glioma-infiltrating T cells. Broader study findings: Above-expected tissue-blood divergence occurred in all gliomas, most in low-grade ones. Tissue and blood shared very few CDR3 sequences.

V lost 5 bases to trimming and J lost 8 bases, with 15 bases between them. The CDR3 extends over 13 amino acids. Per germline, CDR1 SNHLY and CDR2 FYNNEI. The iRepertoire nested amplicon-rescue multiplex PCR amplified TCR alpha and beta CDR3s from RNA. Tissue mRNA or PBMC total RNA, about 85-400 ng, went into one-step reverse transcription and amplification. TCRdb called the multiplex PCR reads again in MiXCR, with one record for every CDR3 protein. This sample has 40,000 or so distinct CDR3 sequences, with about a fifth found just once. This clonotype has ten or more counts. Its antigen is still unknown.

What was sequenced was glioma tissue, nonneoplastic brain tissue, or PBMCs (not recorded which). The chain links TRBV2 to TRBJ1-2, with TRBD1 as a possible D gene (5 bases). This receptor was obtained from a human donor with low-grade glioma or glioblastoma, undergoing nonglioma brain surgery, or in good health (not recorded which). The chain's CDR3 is CASSTGDLKGYTF. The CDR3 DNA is TGTGCCAGCAGTACAGGAGACCTTAAGGGCTACACCTTC.